One and the same sample provided the 31 T cell receptor beta chains below, sequenced in a study of sequential checkpoint blockade in melanoma. Regarding treatment: randomized to nivolumab then ipilimumab (arm A) or the reverse (arm B). Produced via immunoSEQ multiplex PCR; TCRdb's table is partial and in-frame only. The profile shows 5,500 to 6,500 clones, roughly 26% of them singletons. Sequencing used tumor tissue (inferred from file names), obtained from a patient given nivolumab and ipilimumab in sequence. All receptors come from a human donor with melanoma.

The chain employs TRBV5-1 and TRBJ2-2, with TRBD1 matching over 8 bases. The CDR3 runs to 16 residues. V shed 2 bases, J shed 4 bases, and the junction held 7 bases outside the gene matches. Germline V CDR1 and CDR2: SGHRS, YFSETQ. In DNA form, the CDR3 reads TGCGCCAGCAGCTTACCCGGACAGGGAGTCACCGGGGAGCTGTTTTTT. Translating it yields CASSLPGQGVTGELFF.

Judged by abundance, this clone is medium-sized (0.01 to 0.1%). The gene calls are TRBV11-3 and TRBJ1-4, with D tentatively TRBD1 (6 bases). This CDR3 is built from 15 residues. V lost 5 bases to trimming and J lost 7 bases, with 17 bases between them. The germline CDR1 and CDR2 sequences are SGHNT and YENEEA. As DNA, the CDR3 is TGTGCCAGCAGCCCATGGACAGATTGGACTGAAAAACTGTTTTTT. Translation: CASSPWTDWTEKLFF.

This clone was seen more than once but under ten times. CDR3 sequence reads: CASSQAGRTTGELFF. The CDR3 bases are TGCGCCAGCAGCCAAGCGGGCCGTACCACCGGGGAGCTGTTTTTT. This chain joins TRBV1 and TRBJ2-2. TRBV1 is a documented pseudogene. CDR3 size: 15 residues.

By frequency in the sample, this clone is large (0.1 to 1%). The J gene is TRBJ2-7, the V gene TRBV12-2; the table's D call of TRBD2 was not tested on the DNA. TRBV12-2 is a recognized pseudogene. CDR3 length equals 14 residues. The CDR3 is CASTLTSGGLEQYF. CDR3 sequence (DNA): TGTGCTAGCACCCTGACTAGCGGGGGGCTCGAGCAGTACTTC.

This clone was counted between two and nine times. The CDR3, as DNA: TGTGCCAGTAGCCACGACAGGGTTGTCTTAGGCTACACCTTC. Its translation: CASSHDRVVLGYTF. The chain links TRBV19 to TRBJ1-2, with 7 bases lining up with TRBD1. There are 14 residues in the CDR3. The V gene end was trimmed by 6 bases and the J gene end by 8 bases; junction bases not matched to a gene: 12. Germline V lookup: CDR1 LNHDA, CDR2 SQIVND (reference sequence).

This clone has a handful of counts. The CDR3 bases are TGTGCCAGCACTCCCCGTGGGACATGGTATAGCAATCAGCCCCAGCATTTT. This sequence encodes CASTPRGTWYSNQPQHF. The V gene is TRBV6-7, the J gene TRBJ1-5; a weak D match, TRBD1 (6 bases). TRBV6-7 is sorted into the ORF group, with uncertain function. The CDR3 runs 17 residues. V lost 7 bases, J lost 0 bases, and 19 bases lay in between.

Here the CDR3 reads CASSNGRGGPYTF. CDR3 DNA sequence: TGTGCCAGTTCGAATGGTCGGGGCGGCCCCTACACCTTC. The chain carries TRBV19 and TRBJ1-2; possible D gene TRBD1, 5 bases. V lost 8 bases to trimming and J lost 10 bases, with 20 bases between them. CDR3 length: 13 residues. The germline V gene has CDR1 LNHDA and CDR2 SQIVND (reference sequence). Based on the CDR3 plus reference TRBV19 and TRBJ1-2, the full variable domain is DGGITQSPKYLFRKEGQNVTLSCEQNLNHDAMYWYRQDPGQGLRLIYYSQIVNDFQKGDIAEGYSVSREKKESFPLTVTSAQKNPTAFYLCASSNGRGGPYTFGSGTRLTVV.

The rearrangement links TRBV9 to TRBJ2-3; 8 bases line up with TRBD2. The CDR3 has 17 residues. The germline gives CDR1 SGDLS, CDR2 YYNGEE. The junction had 8 bases not matched to a gene; V was cut back by 2 bases and J by 0 bases. The DNA of the CDR3 is TGTGCCAGCAGCGTCGGGGTAGCGGGACCTAGCACAGATACGCAGTATTTT. Protein: CASSVGVAGPSTDTQYF.

This sequence joins TRBV5-1 and TRBJ2-1; 10 bases align to TRBD2. V shed 3 bases, J shed 7 bases, and the junction held 7 bases outside the gene matches. The CDR3 runs to 15 residues. Germline V gene lookup returns CDR1 SGHRS and CDR2 YFSETQ. In DNA, the CDR3 is TGCGCCAGCAGCTCGACTCAAGCGGGGGGGAATGAGCAGTTCTTC. Translating gives CASSSTQAGGNEQFF.

This clone was counted only a few times. V usage is TRBV11-3 and J usage is TRBJ2-7; 7 bases are a match to TRBD1. Trimming took 5 bases from V and 2 from J; bases not matched to a gene: 9. CDR3 length: 15 amino acids. Germline V gene sequence: CDR1 SGHNT, CDR2 YENEEA. In DNA form, the CDR3 reads TGTGCCAGCAGCGGGGGACAGATTAAGGCCTACGAGCAGTACTTC. Amino acids: CASSGGQIKAYEQYF. The whole variable domain, remainder taken from reference TRBV11-3 and TRBJ2-7, is EAGVVQSPRYKIIEKKQPVAFWCNPISGHNTLYWYLQNLGQGPELLIRYENEEAVDDSQLPKDRFSAERLKGVDSTLKIQPAELGDSAVYLCASSGGQIKAYEQYFGPGTRLTVT.

The chain couples TRBV5-1 to TRBJ2-2, with 7 positions matching TRBD2. J lost 4 bases, V lost 0 bases, and 9 bases had no gene match. Looked up from germline, CDR1 is SGHRS and CDR2 is YFSETQ. The CDR3 contains 17 residues. The DNA for the CDR3 is TGCGCCAGCAGCTTGGTAGCGGGTAATTATGGCACCGGGGAGCTGTTTTTT. It encodes CASSLVAGNYGTGELFF.

There are a few counts of this clone. V and J are TRBV9 and TRBJ2-1, with TRBD2 identical over 13 bases. Trimming at V came to 0 bases and at J to 9 bases, leaving 3 bases not matched to a gene. Germline loops: CDR1 SGDLS, CDR2 YYNGEE. The length of the CDR3 is 15 residues. The CDR3 DNA reads as TGTGCCAGCAGCGTAGATGGGACTAGCGGGGTTGAGCAGTTCTTC. This gives the protein CASSVDGTSGVEQFF.

This clone came up a few times. This rearrangement joins TRBV28 to TRBJ2-3; 11 positions match TRBD2. V shed 6 bases and J 1 base; nucleotides not matched to a gene: 6. Germline CDR1 and CDR2: MDHEN and SYDVKM. The CDR3 covers 16 residues. CDR3 DNA sequence: TGTGCCAGCAGGGGAAGACTAGCGGGGCGCACAGATACGCAGTATTTT. The encoded protein is CASRGRLAGRTDTQYF.

In regard to this clone: Its ends do not fully match the called genes, so a read error is possible. This chain links TRBV29-1 with TRBJ2-7; TRBD2 agrees at 8 bases. CDR1 is SQVTM and CDR2 is ANQGSEA in the germline V gene. The CDR3 extends over 13 amino acids. The CDR3 loop is CSVEAGVVGEQYF. CDR3 bases: TGCAGCGTCGAAGCGGGAGTAGTCGGCGAGCAGTACTTC.

This clone ranks as large (0.1 to 1%). The V gene is TRBV18, the J gene TRBJ2-7; possibly TRBD1 or TRBD2 for D (5 bases each). The CDR3 consists of 14 residues. Germline CDR1 reads KGHSH; CDR2 reads LQKENI. V was clipped by 2 bases and J by 2 bases, with 10 bases between them. CDR3 bases: TGTGCCAGCTCACCATCGGGGCACACCTACGAGCAGTACTTC. Translation: CASSPSGHTYEQYF. The entire variable domain, with the rest obtained from reference TRBV18 and TRBJ2-7, is as follows: NAGVMQNPRHLVRRRGQEARLRCSPMKGHSHVYWYRQLPEEGLKFMVYLQKENIIDESGMPKERFSAEFPKEGPSILRIQQVVRGDSAAYFCASSPSGHTYEQYFGPGTRLTVT.

V and J are TRBV15 and TRBJ2-7, with D possibly being TRBD1 (5 bases). CDR3 length: 14 amino acids. The germline gives CDR1 LNHNV, CDR2 YYDKDF (reference sequence). V lost 2 bases and J 1 base, leaving 9 bases between the germline ends. The CDR3 DNA reads TGTGCCACCAGCAGACTGGCAGGGTCCTACGAGCAGTACTTC. Protein product: CATSRLAGSYEQYF. Using reference TRBV15 and TRBJ2-7 for the parts outside the CDR3, the full variable domain is DAMVIQNPRYQVTQFGKPVTLSCSQTLNHNVMYWYQQKSSQAPKLLFHYYDKDFNNEADTPDNFQSRRPNTSFCFLDIRSPGLGDTAMYLCATSRLAGSYEQYFGPGTRLTVT.

The chain links TRBV12-5 to TRBJ1-2; no reliable D call. The CDR3 has 15 amino acids. Per germline, CDR1 LGHNT and CDR2 FRNRAP. The V end lost 3 bases, the J end lost 2 bases, and 13 bases lay between the germline ends. CDR3 nucleotide sequence: TGTGCTAGTGGTTTAAGTTTGGGCCCCAACTATGGCTACACCTTC. Amino acids: CASGLSLGPNYGYTF.

This clone was seen a handful of times. The chain carries TRBV9 and TRBJ2-3; no firm D call. There are 13 residues in the CDR3. The V end lost 0 bases, the J end lost 11 bases, and 13 bases lay between the germline ends. CDR1 is SGDLS and CDR2 is YYNGEE in the germline V gene. DNA of the CDR3: TGTGCCAGCAGCGTAGTCCAGAGTTCCGAGCAGTATTTT. This sequence encodes CASSVVQSSEQYF.

This chain joins TRBV5-1 and TRBJ2-3; 8 nucleotides match TRBD1. Germline V gene data show CDR1 as SGHRS and CDR2 as YFSETQ. The CDR3 sequence is 16 residues long. The J segment lost 3 bases and the V segment lost 4 bases, leaving 10 bases of the junction unmatched. Here the CDR3 DNA reads TGCGCCAGCAGCCTAAATTTTGGACAGGGTACAGATACGCAGTATTTT. This encodes CASSLNFGQGTDTQYF. The variable domain in full, completed from reference TRBV5-1 and TRBJ2-3, reads KAGVTQTPRYLIKTRGQQVTLSCSPISGHRSVSWYQQTPGQGLQFLFEYFSETQRNKGNFPGRFSGRQFSNSRSEMNVSTLELGDSALYLCASSLNFGQGTDTQYFGPGTRLTVL.

The rearrangement joins TRBV28 to TRBJ2-5; tentative D call: TRBD2 (6 bases). Germline loops: CDR1 MDHEN, CDR2 SYDVKM. V was pared by 3 bases and J by 3 bases, with 26 bases between. CDR3 length: 19 residues. This chain's CDR3 is CASSFPGQRQGLFEETQYF. In nucleotides, the CDR3 is TGTGCCAGCAGTTTTCCTGGTCAAAGGCAGGGACTCTTTGAAGAGACCCAGTACTTC.

This rearrangement joins TRBV6-8 to TRBJ2-7; TRBD1 is a possible D gene (5 bases). Germline CDR1 is MNHGY and CDR2 is SAAAGT. The CDR3 runs 14 residues. The ends were cut back, 4 bases at V and 7 bases at J, with 17 bases in the middle. CDR3 in DNA: TGTGCCAGCAGTTTAATAATCCCCCAGGGTGAGCAGTACTTC. As protein: CASSLIIPQGEQYF.

The chain couples TRBV6-8 to TRBJ1-2; TRBD1 aligns across 8 bases. V lost 3 bases, J lost 4 bases, and 4 bases stayed unmatched. Germline CDR1 is MNHGY and CDR2 is SAAAGT. The CDR3 totals 14 residues. The chain's CDR3 is CASSYTGGTYGYTF. CDR3 DNA sequence: TGTGCCAGCAGTTATACAGGGGGTACCTATGGCTACACCTTC.

The V and J genes are TRBV29-1 and TRBJ2-7, with 9 bases fitting TRBD1. The CDR3 is 13 residues long. Germline assignment: CDR1 SQVTM and CDR2 ANQGSEA. V trimming: 2 bases; J trimming: 9 bases; junction bases outside the gene matches: 8. Written as DNA, the CDR3 is TGCAGCGTTGAAAAAGGACAGGGGCGCGTGCAGTACTTC. It is translated as CSVEKGQGRVQYF.

This clone was seen many times. This chain uses TRBV11-3 with TRBJ2-1; 13 bases are a match to TRBD2. The junction had 4 bases not matched to a gene; V was cut back by 1 base and J by 7 bases. The CDR3 sequence is 16 residues long. Germline V gene lookup returns CDR1 SGHNT and CDR2 YENEEA. CDR3 DNA: TGTGCCAGCAGCTTAGGGACTAGCGGGAGTAGGAATGAGCAGTTCTTC. Its protein is CASSLGTSGSRNEQFF. Full variable domain (outside the CDR3, taken from reference TRBV11-3 and TRBJ2-1): EAGVVQSPRYKIIEKKQPVAFWCNPISGHNTLYWYLQNLGQGPELLIRYENEEAVDDSQLPKDRFSAERLKGVDSTLKIQPAELGDSAVYLCASSLGTSGSRNEQFFGPGTRLTVL.

The sample holds a few counts of this clone. The V call is TRBV19, the J call TRBJ1-2; D uncertain. Trimming removed 7 bases from V and 2 bases from J, with 14 bases in between. This CDR3 is 14 amino acids long. The germline gives CDR1 LNHDA, CDR2 SQIVND (reference sequence). This chain's CDR3 is CASNSRGPNYGYTF. The CDR3 nucleotides are TGTGCCAGTAACTCACGAGGGCCGAACTATGGCTACACCTTC.

In this sample, this clone turned up many times. The chain carries TRBV11-3 and TRBJ1-5; TRBD1 matches 9 bases. Germline V gives CDR1 SGHNT, CDR2 YENEEA. V shed 4 bases and J 7 bases; nucleotides not matched to a gene: 11. This CDR3 has 16 amino acids. The CDR3, as DNA: TGTGCCAGCAGCTGGAACTCCGGGACAGGGAACCAGCCCCAGCATTTT. Its translation is CASSWNSGTGNQPQHF.

The rearrangement links TRBV6-8 to TRBJ2-1, with D hard to call. The CDR3 extends over 13 amino acids. CDR1 and CDR2 from the germline V gene are MNHGY and SAAAGT. The V end lost 4 bases, the J end lost 5 bases, and 9 bases lay between the germline ends. In nucleotides, the CDR3 is TGTGCCAGCAGTTTGGCCCTCCACAATGAGCAGTTCTTC. This translates into CASSLALHNEQFF.

V is TRBV7-2 and J is TRBJ2-6; no reliable D call. This CDR3 is built from 13 residues. With 6 bases removed from V and 4 bases from J, the gap between germline ends came to 7 bases. Germline V CDR1 and CDR2: SGHTA, FQGNSA. CDR3 nucleotides: TGTGCCAGCAGTCTCCAGGGGGCCAACGTCCTGACTTTC. Protein product: CASSLQGANVLTF.

This chain uses TRBV19 with TRBJ2-1, with a possible D match to TRBD2 (6 bases). The CDR3 is 15 amino acids. Germline assignment: CDR1 LNHDA and CDR2 SQIVND (reference sequence). V gave up 6 bases and J gave up 8 bases, with 20 bases separating them. The CDR3 spells CASRGPGLTRHEQFF. CDR3 nucleotide sequence: TGTGCCAGTAGGGGGCCGGGACTCACGAGGCATGAGCAGTTCTTC.

The V and J genes are TRBV15 and TRBJ2-1; 10 bases map to TRBD2. The CDR3 consists of 15 residues. V was clipped by 2 bases and J by 10 bases; unmatched bases: 8. Germline CDR1 reads LNHNV; CDR2 reads YYDKDF (reference sequence). This chain's CDR3 is CATSRLAGDLREQFF. The CDR3 DNA reads as TGTGCCACCAGCAGACTAGCGGGGGACCTTAGGGAGCAGTTCTTC.

The chain combines TRBV5-1 with TRBJ2-7; 9 positions agree with TRBD1. The trim removed 5 bases at V and 1 base at J, leaving 10 bases unmatched. The CDR3 length is 16 residues. The germline gives CDR1 SGHRS, CDR2 YFSETQ. CDR3 amino acids: CASRRQGGATSYEQYF. CDR3 sequence (DNA): TGCGCCAGCAGGAGACAGGGGGGCGCGACGTCCTACGAGCAGTACTTC. Variable domain in full (rest from reference TRBV5-1 and TRBJ2-7): KAGVTQTPRYLIKTRGQQVTLSCSPISGHRSVSWYQQTPGQGLQFLFEYFSETQRNKGNFPGRFSGRQFSNSRSEMNVSTLELGDSALYLCASRRQGGATSYEQYFGPGTRLTVT.